This entry concerns a single T cell receptor (beta chain). Its cognate antigen has yet to be identified. Base qualities were left out, and no much larger clone turns up one base away. The CDR3 runs 13 residues from the cysteine to the phenylalanine. Only the CDR3 portion is preserved as DNA: 39 bases, with reading frame beginning at the first base. V loses 4 bases of germline sequence and J loses 8 bases, and the interval between the two ends is 14 bases. CDR1 is given as SGHTA and CDR2 as FQGNSA, both from the germline V gene. The library was generated by the immunoSEQ multiplex PCR assay. TCRdb retrieved this table from immuneACCESS and kept in-frame rearrangements only. Not all clones are present; in checked studies, unresolved V genes account for under half, and no reason is known for the remainder. For this sample the table gives around 66,000 clones, of which 90% were detected only once. Approximately 3% of the sample goes to the ten largest clones.

This specimen belongs to a study of T cell changes during pregnancy in multiple sclerosis (dated by TCRdb to the late 2010s). Some background on the complete study: The study looked at changes in the T cell repertoire across pregnancy in women with multiple sclerosis.

The sequence was obtained from a female donor in good health, enrolled as a control in a pregnancy study. Sequenced here: peripheral blood, sampled in the first trimester of pregnancy. Rearrangement joined TRBV7-2 to TRBJ1-2; too little of a D gene remains to name it. In nucleotides, the sequence is TGTGCCAGCAGCTCAGACATACGCGAGGGCTACACCTTC. Its amino acids are CASSSDIREGYTF.